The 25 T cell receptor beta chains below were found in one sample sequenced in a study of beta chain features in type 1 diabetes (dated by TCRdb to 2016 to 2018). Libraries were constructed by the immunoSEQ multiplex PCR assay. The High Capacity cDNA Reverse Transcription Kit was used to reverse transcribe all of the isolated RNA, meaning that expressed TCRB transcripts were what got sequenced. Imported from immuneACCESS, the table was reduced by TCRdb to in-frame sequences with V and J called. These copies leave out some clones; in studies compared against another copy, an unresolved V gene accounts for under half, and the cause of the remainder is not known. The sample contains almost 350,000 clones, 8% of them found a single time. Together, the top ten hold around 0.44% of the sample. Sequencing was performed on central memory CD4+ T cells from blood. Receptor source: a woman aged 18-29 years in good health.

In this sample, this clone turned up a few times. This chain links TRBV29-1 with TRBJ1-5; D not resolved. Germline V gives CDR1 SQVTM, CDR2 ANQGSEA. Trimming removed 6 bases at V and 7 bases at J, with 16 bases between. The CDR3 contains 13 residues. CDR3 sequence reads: CSVRLGAGQPQHF. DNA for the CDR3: TGCAGCGTCCGCCTCGGCGCCGGCCAGCCCCAGCATTTT.

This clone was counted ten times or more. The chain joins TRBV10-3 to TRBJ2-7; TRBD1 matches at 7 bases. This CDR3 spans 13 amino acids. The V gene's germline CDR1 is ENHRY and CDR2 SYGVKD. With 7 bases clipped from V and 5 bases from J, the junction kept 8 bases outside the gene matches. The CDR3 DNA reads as TGTGCCATCAAGGGACAGCCTCAGGACGAGCAGTACTTC. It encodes CAIKGQPQDEQYF.

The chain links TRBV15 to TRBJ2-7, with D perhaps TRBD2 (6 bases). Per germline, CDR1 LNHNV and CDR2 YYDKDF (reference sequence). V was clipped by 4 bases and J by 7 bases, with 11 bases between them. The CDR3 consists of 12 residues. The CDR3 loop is CATSKTEGEQYF. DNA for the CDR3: TGTGCCACCAGCAAAACGGAGGGGGAGCAGTACTTC.

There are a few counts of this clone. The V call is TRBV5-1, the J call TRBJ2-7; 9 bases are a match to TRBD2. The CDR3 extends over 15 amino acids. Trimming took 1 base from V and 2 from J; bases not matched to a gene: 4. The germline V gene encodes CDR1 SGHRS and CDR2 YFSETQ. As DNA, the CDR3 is TGCGCCAGCAGCTTGTTCGGCGGGAGGGCCTACGAGCAGTACTTC. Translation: CASSLFGGRAYEQYF.

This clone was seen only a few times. The CDR3 reads CASSGGSQETQYF. The CDR3, as DNA: TGTGCCAGCAGTGGGGGCAGCCAAGAGACCCAGTACTTC. The rearrangement uses TRBV9 and TRBJ2-5; D might be TRBD1 (6 bases). The CDR3 loop spans 13 amino acids. V dropped 5 bases and J dropped 1 base, with 9 bases sitting between them. Germline V gene lookup returns CDR1 SGDLS and CDR2 YYNGEE.

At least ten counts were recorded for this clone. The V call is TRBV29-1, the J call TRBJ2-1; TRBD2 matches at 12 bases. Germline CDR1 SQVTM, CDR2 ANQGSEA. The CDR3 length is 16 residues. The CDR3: CSGQGASGRARNEQFF. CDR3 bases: TGCAGTGGACAGGGAGCTAGCGGGAGGGCCAGGAATGAGCAGTTCTTC.

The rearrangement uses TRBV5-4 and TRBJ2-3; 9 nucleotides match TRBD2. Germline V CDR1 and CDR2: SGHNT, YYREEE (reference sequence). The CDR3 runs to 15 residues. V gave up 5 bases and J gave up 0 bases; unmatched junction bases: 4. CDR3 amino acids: CASRETSGSTDTQYF. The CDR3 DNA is TGTGCCAGCAGAGAAACTAGCGGGAGCACAGATACGCAGTATTTT.

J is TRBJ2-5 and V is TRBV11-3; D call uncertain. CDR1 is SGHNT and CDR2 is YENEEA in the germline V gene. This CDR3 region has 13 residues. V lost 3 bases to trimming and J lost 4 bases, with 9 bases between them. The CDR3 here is CASSLNLGETQYF. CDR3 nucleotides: TGTGCCAGCAGCTTGAACTTAGGAGAGACCCAGTACTTC.

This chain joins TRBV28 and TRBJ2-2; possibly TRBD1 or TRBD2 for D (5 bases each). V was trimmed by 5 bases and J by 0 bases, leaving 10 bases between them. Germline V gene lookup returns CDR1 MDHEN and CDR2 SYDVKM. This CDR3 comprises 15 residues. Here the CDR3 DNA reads TGTGCCAGCAGTCTTGGGGGAGCGAACACCGGGGAGCTGTTTTTT. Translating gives CASSLGGANTGELFF. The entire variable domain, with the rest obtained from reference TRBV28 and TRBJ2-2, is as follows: DVKVTQSSRYLVKRTGEKVFLECVQDMDHENMFWYRQDPGLGLRLIYFSYDVKMKEKGDIPEGYSVSREKKERFSLILESASTNQTSMYLCASSLGGANTGELFFGEGSRLTVL.

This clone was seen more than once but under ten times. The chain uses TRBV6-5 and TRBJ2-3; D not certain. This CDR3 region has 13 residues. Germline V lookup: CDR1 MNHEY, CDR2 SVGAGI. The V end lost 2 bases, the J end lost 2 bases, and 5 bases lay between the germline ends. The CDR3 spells CASSYRITDTQYF. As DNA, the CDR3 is TGTGCCAGCAGTTACCGAATCACAGATACGCAGTATTTT.

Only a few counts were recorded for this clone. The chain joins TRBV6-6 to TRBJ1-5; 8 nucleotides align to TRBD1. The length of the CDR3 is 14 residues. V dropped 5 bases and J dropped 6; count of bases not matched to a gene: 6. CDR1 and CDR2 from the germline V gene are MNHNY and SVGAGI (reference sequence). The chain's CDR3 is CASSRSQGVQPQHF. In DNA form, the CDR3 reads TGTGCCAGCAGTAGGTCACAGGGGGTTCAGCCCCAGCATTTT.

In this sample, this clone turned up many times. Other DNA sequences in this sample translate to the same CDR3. Written as DNA, the CDR3 is TGTGCCAGCTCACCGGCGGCAGGGTATGGCTACACCTTC. Amino acids: CASSPAAGYGYTF. V and J are TRBV18 and TRBJ1-2; a possible D gene is TRBD1 (5 bases). CDR1 KGHSH and CDR2 LQKENI come from the germline V gene. V lost 3 bases to trimming and J lost 5 bases, with 10 bases between them. This CDR3 has 13 residues.

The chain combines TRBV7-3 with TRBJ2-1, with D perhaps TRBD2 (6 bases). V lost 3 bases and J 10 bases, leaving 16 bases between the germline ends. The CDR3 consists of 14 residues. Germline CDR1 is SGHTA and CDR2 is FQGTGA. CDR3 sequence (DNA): TGTGCCAGCAGCTTTGGGGCCCCAGGGAGGGAGCAGTTCTTC. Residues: CASSFGAPGREQFF.

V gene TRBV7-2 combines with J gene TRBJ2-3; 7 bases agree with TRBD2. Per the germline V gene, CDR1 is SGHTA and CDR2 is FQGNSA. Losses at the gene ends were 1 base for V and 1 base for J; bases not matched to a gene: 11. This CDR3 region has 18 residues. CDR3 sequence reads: CASSLDSFAGVGTDTQYF. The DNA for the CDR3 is TGTGCCAGCAGCTTAGATTCCTTTGCGGGAGTGGGCACAGATACGCAGTATTTT.

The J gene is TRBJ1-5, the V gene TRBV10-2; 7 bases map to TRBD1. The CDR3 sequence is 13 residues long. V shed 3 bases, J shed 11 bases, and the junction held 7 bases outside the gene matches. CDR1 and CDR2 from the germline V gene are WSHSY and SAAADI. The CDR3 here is CASSDRHGTAQHF. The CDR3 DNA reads TGCGCCAGCAGTGACAGACACGGGACAGCCCAGCATTTT.

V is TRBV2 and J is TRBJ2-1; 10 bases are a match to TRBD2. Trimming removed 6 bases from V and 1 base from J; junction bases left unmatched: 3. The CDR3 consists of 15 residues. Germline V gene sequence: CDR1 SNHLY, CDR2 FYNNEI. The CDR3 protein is CASRLAGLSYNEQFF. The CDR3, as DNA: TGTGCCAGCAGACTAGCGGGATTGTCCTACAATGAGCAGTTCTTC.

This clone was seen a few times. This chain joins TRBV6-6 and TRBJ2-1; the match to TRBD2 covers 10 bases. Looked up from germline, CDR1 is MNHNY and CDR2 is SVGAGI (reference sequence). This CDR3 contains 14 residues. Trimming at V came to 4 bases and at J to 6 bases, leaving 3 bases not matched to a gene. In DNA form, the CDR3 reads TGTGCCAGCAGTTCCGGGACTAGCGTCAATGAGCAGTTCTTC. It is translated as CASSSGTSVNEQFF.

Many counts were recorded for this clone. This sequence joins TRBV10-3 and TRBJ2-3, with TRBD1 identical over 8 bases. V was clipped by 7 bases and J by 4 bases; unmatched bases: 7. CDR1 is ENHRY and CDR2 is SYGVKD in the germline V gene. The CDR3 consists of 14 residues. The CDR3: CAINFDRGSDTQYF. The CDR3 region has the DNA TGTGCCATCAATTTCGACAGGGGATCAGATACGCAGTATTTT.

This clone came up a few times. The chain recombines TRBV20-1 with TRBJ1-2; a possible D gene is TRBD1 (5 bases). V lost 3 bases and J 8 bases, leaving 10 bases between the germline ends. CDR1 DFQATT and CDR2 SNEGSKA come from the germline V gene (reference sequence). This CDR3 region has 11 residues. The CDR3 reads CSASWGYGYTF. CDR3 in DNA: TGCAGTGCTAGCTGGGGGTACGGCTACACCTTC.

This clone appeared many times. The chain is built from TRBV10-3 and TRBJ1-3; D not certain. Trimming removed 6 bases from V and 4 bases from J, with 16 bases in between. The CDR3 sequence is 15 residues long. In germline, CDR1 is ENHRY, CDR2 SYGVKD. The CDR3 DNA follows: TGTGCCATCAGGGAGGGATTCACGGGCGGAAACACCATATATTTT. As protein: CAIREGFTGGNTIYF.

The DNA of the CDR3 is TGTGCCAGCTCACCATCCCAGGGGTCCTACAATGAGCAGTTCTTC. Translating gives CASSPSQGSYNEQFF. The V and J genes are TRBV18 and TRBJ2-1; D is perhaps TRBD1 (6 bases). In germline, CDR1 is KGHSH, CDR2 LQKENI. V was clipped by 2 bases and J by 1 base, with 9 bases between them. This CDR3 is built from 15 residues.

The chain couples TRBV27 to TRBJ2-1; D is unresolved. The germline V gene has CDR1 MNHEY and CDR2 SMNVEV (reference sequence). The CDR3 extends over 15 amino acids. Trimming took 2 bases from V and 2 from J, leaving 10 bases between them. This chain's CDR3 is CASSLRGTAYNEQFF. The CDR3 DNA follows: TGTGCCAGCAGTTTAAGAGGAACCGCCTACAATGAGCAGTTCTTC.

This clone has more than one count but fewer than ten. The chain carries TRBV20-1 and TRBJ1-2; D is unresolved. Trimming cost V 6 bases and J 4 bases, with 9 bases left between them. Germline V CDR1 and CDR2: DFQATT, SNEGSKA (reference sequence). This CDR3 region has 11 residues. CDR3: CSASKSYGYTF. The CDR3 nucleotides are TGCAGTGCCAGCAAGAGCTATGGCTACACCTTC.

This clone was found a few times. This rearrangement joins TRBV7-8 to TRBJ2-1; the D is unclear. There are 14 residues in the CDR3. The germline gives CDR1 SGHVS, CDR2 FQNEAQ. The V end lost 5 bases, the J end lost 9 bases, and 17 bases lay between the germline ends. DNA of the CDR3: TGTGCCAGCAGCCCCTTAGGTACGTCTGGTGAGCAGTTCTTC. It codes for CASSPLGTSGEQFF. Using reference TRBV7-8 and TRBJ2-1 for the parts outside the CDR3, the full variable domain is GAGVSQSPRYKVAKRGQDVALRCDPISGHVSLFWYQQALGQGPEFLTYFQNEAQLDKSGLPSDRFFAERPEGSVSTLKIQRTQQEDSAVYLCASSPLGTSGEQFFGPGTRLTVL.

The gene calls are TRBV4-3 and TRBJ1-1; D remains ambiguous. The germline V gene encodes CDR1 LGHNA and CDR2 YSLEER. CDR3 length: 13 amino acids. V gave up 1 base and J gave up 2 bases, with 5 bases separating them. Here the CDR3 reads CASSQGGNTEAFF. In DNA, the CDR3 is TGCGCCAGCAGCCAAGGAGGTAACACTGAAGCTTTCTTT.